By proportion, the clone carrying this TCR beta chain is medium-sized. Its antigen remains unidentified. The record originates from a study of T cells generated in artificial thymic organoids. The study's findings and limits: Organoid-derived CD8 T cells had diversity comparable to thymic and blood naive cells.

Germline trimming cut 7 bases from V and 0 bases from J; bases unmatched to any gene: 1. The germline V gene has CDR1 LNHDA and CDR2 SQIVND (reference sequence). The CDR3 runs to 14 residues. The organoids combined MS5 murine stromal cells carrying human DLL1 with human hematopoietic stem and progenitor cells. Residual T cells were removed by FACS sorting CD34+CD3- progenitor cells before seeding the organoids. FACS isolated CD3+TCRαβ+CD8 single positive T cells before RNA extraction. Each sample used about 35,000 to 220,000 sorted cells for RNA. Semi-nested PCR with reverse primers in the TRAC or TRBC constant regions amplified each chain separately. First-strand cDNA was made from about 3.6 to 540 ng RNA. TCRdb analysed the 5' RACE reads with MiXCR anew, one entry per CDR3 protein. The sample lists almost 5,500 distinct CDR3 sequences, around 25% seen once, with 3% in the top ten.

The V call is TRBV19, the J call TRBJ2-2; 8 bases match TRBD2. The sample comprised naive CD8+ T cells grown in artificial thymic organoids from cord blood stem and progenitor cells. As to subset: CD3+TCRalphabeta+CD8SP T cells; for blood, CD45RO-CCR7+ naive CD8+ T cells. The clonotype originates from a human donor who gave cord blood stem cells for thymic organoid culture, a cardiac surgery patient who gave postnatal thymus, or a blood donor (not recorded which). CDR3 amino acids: CASKGLANTGELFF. The DNA of the CDR3 is TGTGCCAGTAAGGGACTAGCGAACACCGGGGAGCTGTTTTTT.